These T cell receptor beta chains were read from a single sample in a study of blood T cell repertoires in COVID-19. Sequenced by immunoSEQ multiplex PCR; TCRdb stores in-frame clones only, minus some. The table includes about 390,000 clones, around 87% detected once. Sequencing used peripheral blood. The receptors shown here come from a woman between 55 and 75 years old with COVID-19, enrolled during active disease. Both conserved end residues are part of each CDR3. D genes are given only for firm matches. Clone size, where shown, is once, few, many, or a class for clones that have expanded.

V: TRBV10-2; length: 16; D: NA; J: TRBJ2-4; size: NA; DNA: TGCGCCAGCAGTGAGCCCGGACAGCTAGCCAAAAACATTCAGTACTTC; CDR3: CASSEPGQLAKNIQYF
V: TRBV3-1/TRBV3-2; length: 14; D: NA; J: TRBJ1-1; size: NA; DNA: TGTGCCAGCAGCCGAACAGACATGAACACTGAAGCTTTCTTT; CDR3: CASSRTDMNTEAFF
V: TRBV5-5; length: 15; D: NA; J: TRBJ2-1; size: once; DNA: TGTGCCAGCAGCCCTAGACTAGGTGGGGTCAATGAGCAGTTCTTC; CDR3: CASSPRLGGVNEQFF
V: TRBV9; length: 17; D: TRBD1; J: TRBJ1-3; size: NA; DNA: TGTGCCAGCAGCGTGGGGGACAGCCTAACCGCTGGAAACACCATATATTTT; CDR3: CASSVGDSLTAGNTIYF
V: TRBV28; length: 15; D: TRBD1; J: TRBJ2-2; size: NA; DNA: TGTGCCAGCTGTTGGGACAGGGAAGGAACCGGGGAGCTGTTTTTT; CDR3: CASCWDREGTGELFF
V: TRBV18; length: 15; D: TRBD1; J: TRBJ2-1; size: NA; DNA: TGTGCCAGCTCACCACAGGGGGCGGTGGATGATGAGCAGTTCTTC; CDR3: CASSPQGAVDDEQFF
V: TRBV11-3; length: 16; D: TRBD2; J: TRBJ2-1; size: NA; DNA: TGTGCCAGCAGCTCCCTGTCCATTAGCGGGGGCGGTGAGCAGTTCTTC; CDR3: CASSSLSISGGGEQFF
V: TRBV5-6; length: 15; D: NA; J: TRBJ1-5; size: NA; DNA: TGTGCCAGCAGCAGGGAGGGGCAGTCCAATCAGCCCCAGCATTTT; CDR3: CASSREGQSNQPQHF
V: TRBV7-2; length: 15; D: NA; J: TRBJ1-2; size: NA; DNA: TGTGCCAGCAGCTTCCCGCATGGGGAGAACTATGGCTACACCTTC; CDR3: CASSFPHGENYGYTF
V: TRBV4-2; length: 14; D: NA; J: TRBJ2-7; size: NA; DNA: TGTGCCAGCAGCCATCCAGGCCCATCCTACGAGCAGTACTTC; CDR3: CASSHPGPSYEQYF
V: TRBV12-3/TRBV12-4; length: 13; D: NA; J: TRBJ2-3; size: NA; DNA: TGTGCCAGCAGGACCACAGGTTTGGGTACGCAGTATTTT; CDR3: CASRTTGLGTQYF
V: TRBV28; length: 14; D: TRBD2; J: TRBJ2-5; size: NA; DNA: TGTGCCAGCAGTTCGAGCGGGGGGACCACGTTCCAGTACTTC; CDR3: CASSSSGGTTFQYF
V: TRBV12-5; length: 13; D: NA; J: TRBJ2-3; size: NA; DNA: TGTGCTAGTGCACTAGCCGCAACAGATACGCAGTATTTT; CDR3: CASALAATDTQYF
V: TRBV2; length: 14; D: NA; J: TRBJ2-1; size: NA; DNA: TGTGCCAGCATCTATCCCCCGGTGCTCGATGAGCAGTTCTTC; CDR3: CASIYPPVLDEQFF
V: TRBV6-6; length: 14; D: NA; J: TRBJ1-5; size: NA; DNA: TGTGCCAGCAGTTACGAAGGGGCTTATAGGACCCAGCATTTT; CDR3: CASSYEGAYRTQHF
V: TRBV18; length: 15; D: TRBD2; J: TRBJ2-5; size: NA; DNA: TGTGCCAGCTCACCACCACTAGCGGGGGCAGAGACCCAGTACTTC; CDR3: CASSPPLAGAETQYF
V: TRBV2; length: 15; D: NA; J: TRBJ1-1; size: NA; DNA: TGTGCCAGCAGTGAAGTTGGCCTGATGAACACTGAAGCTTTCTTT; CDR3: CASSEVGLMNTEAFF
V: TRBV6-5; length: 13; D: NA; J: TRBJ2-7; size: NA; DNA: TGTGCCACCACAGGGAATCAAACCTACGAGCAGTACTTC; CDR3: CATTGNQTYEQYF
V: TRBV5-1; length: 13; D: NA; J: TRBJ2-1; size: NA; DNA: TGCGCCAGCAGCTTGATTGAGTACAATGAGCAGTTCTTC; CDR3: CASSLIEYNEQFF
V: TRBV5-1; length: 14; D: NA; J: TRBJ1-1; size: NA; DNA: TGCGCCAGCAGCTTCACCGGGACTGCCACTGAAGCTTTCTTT; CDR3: CASSFTGTATEAFF
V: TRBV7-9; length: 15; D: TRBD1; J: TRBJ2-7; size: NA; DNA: TGTGCCAGCAGCTTAGCGTCCGGGACAGGTTCCGAGCAGTACTTC; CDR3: CASSLASGTGSEQYF
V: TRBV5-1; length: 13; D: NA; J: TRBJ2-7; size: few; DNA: TGCGCCAGCAGCTTGACTCCCTCCTACGAGCAGTACTTC; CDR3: CASSLTPSYEQYF
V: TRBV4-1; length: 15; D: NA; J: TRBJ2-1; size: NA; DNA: TGCGCCAGCAGCCAGAGGACAGACGGACCGCCCCAGCAGTTCTTC; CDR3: CASSQRTDGPPQQFF